The next 25 T cell receptor beta chains were all read from a single sample in a study. A single record per CDR3 protein comes from TCRdb applying MiXCR to the RT-PCR reads. The data contain approximately 720,000 distinct CDR3 sequences, around 14% of them singletons. What was sequenced was memory CD4+ T cells from blood. Receptor source: a female donor in good health, serving as a healthy control.

This chain connects TRBV5-1 to TRBJ2-1, with 7 bases aligning to TRBD1. Trimming cost V 4 bases and J 6 bases; bases outside gene matches: 13. This CDR3 has 16 amino acids. The germline CDR1 and CDR2 sequences are SGHRS and YFSETQ. The CDR3 spells CASSGRGQPRGNEQFF. The CDR3, as DNA: TGCGCCAGCAGCGGACGGGGACAGCCGAGGGGCAATGAGCAGTTCTTC. Full variable domain (rest looked up from reference TRBV5-1 and TRBJ2-1): KAGVTQTPRYLIKTRGQQVTLSCSPISGHRSVSWYQQTPGQGLQFLFEYFSETQRNKGNFPGRFSGRQFSNSRSEMNVSTLELGDSALYLCASSGRGQPRGNEQFFGPGTRLTVL.

This clonotype was observed at least ten times. This rearrangement joins TRBV4-3 to TRBJ2-7; 7 bases align to TRBD1. The CDR3 has 14 residues. Germline V lookup: CDR1 LGHNA, CDR2 YSLEER. Germline trimming cut 5 bases from V and 2 bases from J; bases unmatched to any gene: 6. The CDR3 protein is CASSVWDRPYEQYF. The CDR3 nucleotides are TGCGCCAGCAGCGTGTGGGACAGACCCTACGAGCAGTACTTC.

This clonotype has just a few counts. The chain combines TRBV30 with TRBJ1-1, with no clear D. The V end lost 3 bases, the J end lost 0 bases, and 8 bases lay between the germline ends. The CDR3 has 13 residues. Germline-derived CDR1 and CDR2 are GTSNPN and SVGIG (reference sequence). The CDR3 DNA sequence: TGTGCCTGGAGGGCCACCCTGAACACTGAAGCTTTCTTT. It encodes CAWRATLNTEAFF.

This clonotype has at least ten counts. The gene calls are TRBV6-2 or TRBV6-3 and TRBJ2-7; 7 bases map to TRBD2. Germline lookup yields CDR1 MNHEY and CDR2 SVGEGT. This CDR3 comprises 15 residues. V was clipped by 3 bases and J by 5 bases; unmatched bases: 10. The CDR3: CASSYPRGDLNEQYF. Here the CDR3 DNA reads TGTGCCAGCAGTTATCCTCGGGGGGACCTGAACGAGCAGTACTTC.

This clonotype was counted ten times or more. The chain links TRBV6-1 to TRBJ2-7, with D possibly TRBD2 on 6 matching bases. The CDR3 is 17 amino acids. Trimming removed 4 bases from V and 0 bases from J, with 19 bases in between. The V gene's germline CDR1 is MNHNS and CDR2 SASEGT. The chain's CDR3 is CASSGGDWRDSSYEQYF. For the CDR3, the DNA is TGTGCCAGCAGTGGGGGCGACTGGCGGGACTCCTCCTACGAGCAGTACTTC.

The V gene is TRBV6-1, the J gene TRBJ1-3, with TRBD1 matching over 8 bases. V was clipped by 6 bases and J by 0 bases; unmatched bases: 10. CDR1 MNHNS and CDR2 SASEGT come from the germline V gene. The CDR3 spans 17 residues. CDR3 region: CASSPLGTGLSGNTIYF. DNA for the CDR3: TGTGCCAGCAGCCCCCTCGGGACAGGCCTCTCTGGAAACACCATATATTTT.

This clonotype showed up many times. The V and J genes are TRBV5-1 and TRBJ2-3; no firm D call. From germline, CDR1 is SGHRS and CDR2 YFSETQ. V shed 1 base and J shed 1 base, with 10 bases lying between them. The CDR3 loop spans 15 amino acids. CDR3 protein: CASSLLGPGTDTQYF. CDR3 nucleotide sequence: TGCGCCAGCAGCTTGTTGGGTCCCGGCACAGATACGCAGTATTTT.

Note on this clonotype: One end of the junction varies from germline; a read error may be responsible. The chain combines TRBV20-1 with TRBJ2-1; D may match TRBD1 or TRBD2 (6 bases each). Per the germline V gene, CDR1 is DFQATT and CDR2 is SNEGSKA (reference sequence). CDR3 length equals 15 residues. The CDR3, as DNA: TGCAGTGCCCGTCTTTGGGGGGCCGGTTACAATGACCAGTTCTTC. This gives the protein CSARLWGAGYNDQFF.

This clonotype was detected many times. The chain recombines TRBV12-3 or TRBV12-4 with TRBJ1-6, with 8 bases identical to TRBD1. The CDR3 is 14 amino acids. Trimming removed 6 bases from V and 4 bases from J; junction bases left unmatched: 2. The CDR3: CASSRQGYNSPLHF. CDR3 DNA sequence: TGTGCCAGCAGCCGACAGGGGTATAATTCACCCCTCCACTTT.

This clonotype was seen only once. The V gene is TRBV6-1, the J gene TRBJ2-5; 10 bases map to TRBD1. Germline V CDR1 and CDR2: MNHNS, SASEGT. The CDR3 loop spans 13 amino acids. Unmatched junction bases numbered 5, after V lost 8 bases and J lost 5 bases. DNA of the CDR3: TGTGCCAGCGGGACAGGGGTTGGGGAGACCCAGTACTTC. This gives the protein CASGTGVGETQYF.

The chain joins TRBV20-1 to TRBJ2-1; D possibly matches TRBD1 or TRBD2 (5 bases each). Trimming removed 0 bases from V and 3 bases from J, with 15 bases in between. The germline V gene encodes CDR1 DFQATT and CDR2 SNEGSKA (reference sequence). This CDR3 comprises 16 residues. This chain's CDR3 is CSARDLVGRFYNEQFF. CDR3 nucleotides: TGCAGTGCTAGAGATCTGGTGGGACGGTTCTACAATGAGCAGTTCTTC.

This clonotype was seen only a few times. The chain carries TRBV20-1 and TRBJ2-5; D is possibly TRBD1 (6 bases). Trimming pared 2 bases from V and 1 base from J, leaving 23 bases between. This CDR3 contains 18 residues. Germline CDR1 and CDR2: DFQATT and SNEGSKA (reference sequence). This CDR3 is CSARTPPRGAGAQETQYF. In nucleotides, the CDR3 is TGCAGTGCTAGAACCCCTCCCCGAGGAGCAGGGGCCCAAGAGACCCAGTACTTC.

This chain joins TRBV18 and TRBJ1-2; 12 bases line up with TRBD1. Trimming removed 3 bases from V and 7 bases from J; junction bases left unmatched: 3. The CDR3 sequence is 14 residues long. Germline V lookup: CDR1 KGHSH, CDR2 LQKENI. The CDR3 nucleotides are TGTGCCAGCTCACCGGGACAGGGGGCTGGTGGCTACACCTTC. It encodes CASSPGQGAGGYTF.

This clonotype was recorded at least ten times. The V gene is TRBV20-1, the J gene TRBJ2-3, with TRBD2 matching over 8 bases. The germline V gene encodes CDR1 DFQATT and CDR2 SNEGSKA (reference sequence). This CDR3 is 15 amino acids long. The V and J ends lost 6 bases and 0 bases, in that order; junction bases with no gene match: 8. As DNA, the CDR3 is TGCAGTGCAGTAACCGCTAGCGGGAGCACAGATACGCAGTATTTT. Translated, it gives CSAVTASGSTDTQYF.

The rearrangement joins TRBV7-2 to TRBJ2-3; TRBD2 matches 8 bases. Germline V CDR1 and CDR2: SGHTA, FQGNSA. The CDR3 extends over 16 amino acids. The V gene end was trimmed by 3 bases and the J gene end by 5 bases; junction bases not matched to a gene: 10. The CDR3 here is CASSFQLGLGVDTQYF. The CDR3 region has the DNA TGTGCCAGCAGCTTTCAGCTGGGACTAGGAGTAGATACGCAGTATTTT.

This clonotype showed up many times. This chain connects TRBV7-2 to TRBJ2-1, with TRBD2 matching 7 bases. This CDR3 is 15 amino acids long. Germline assignment: CDR1 SGHTA and CDR2 FQGNSA. Losses at the gene ends were 5 bases for V and 13 bases for J; bases not matched to a gene: 17. The CDR3 region is CASSPSLGAGVIQFF. For the CDR3, the DNA is TGTGCCAGCAGCCCCTCCTTAGGTGCGGGAGTGATTCAGTTCTTC.

This clonotype appeared a few times. The gene calls are TRBV11-2 and TRBJ1-1; D not certain. Deletions cut 0 bases from V and 4 bases from J, with 9 bases between. Per the germline V gene, CDR1 is SGHAT and CDR2 is FQNNGV. The CDR3 totals 14 residues. The CDR3 here is CASSLDRAVTEAFF. The CDR3 DNA reads TGTGCCAGCAGCTTAGATCGAGCGGTCACTGAAGCTTTCTTT.

This clonotype was observed many times. The rearrangement joins TRBV18 to TRBJ2-7; 9 positions agree with TRBD1. This CDR3 contains 14 residues. V shed 3 bases, J shed 5 bases, and the junction held 5 bases outside the gene matches. Germline V gene sequence: CDR1 KGHSH, CDR2 LQKENI. The CDR3 reads CASSPRDRDNEQYF. Written as DNA, the CDR3 is TGTGCCAGCTCACCCCGGGACAGGGATAACGAGCAGTACTTC.

This chain uses TRBV28 with TRBJ2-7; no clear D. The V gene lost 7 bases and the J gene lost 2 bases, with 12 bases spanning the gap. The germline gives CDR1 MDHEN, CDR2 SYDVKM. This CDR3 has 13 amino acids. CDR3 DNA sequence: TGTGCCAGCACCGTGGTCAATACCTACGAGCAGTACTTC. It specifies CASTVVNTYEQYF.

This clonotype has at least ten counts. This sequence joins TRBV20-1 and TRBJ2-3; D not resolved. This CDR3 spans 11 amino acids. Germline CDR1 and CDR2: DFQATT and SNEGSKA (reference sequence). The CDR3 is CSDSRPDTQYF. CDR3 sequence (DNA): TGCAGCGATTCGAGGCCAGATACGCAGTATTTT.

This clonotype was detected only a few times. Written as DNA, the CDR3 is TGTGCCAGCGCCGGAGTTGCGTTATCAAGCACAGATACGCAGTATTTT. Amino acids: CASAGVALSSTDTQYF. The chain recombines TRBV5-6 with TRBJ2-3; unclear D gene. Trimming cost V 7 bases and J 0 bases, with 18 bases left between them. Germline V gives CDR1 SGHDT, CDR2 YYEEEE. This CDR3 contains 16 residues.

The rearrangement links TRBV20-1 to TRBJ2-1, with a possible D match to TRBD2 (6 bases). The CDR3 contains 16 residues. Deletions cut 0 bases from V and 1 base from J, with 13 bases between. The germline V gene has CDR1 DFQATT and CDR2 SNEGSKA (reference sequence). The CDR3 sequence is CSAREGASASYNEQFF. The CDR3 bases are TGCAGTGCTAGAGAAGGGGCTAGCGCTTCCTACAATGAGCAGTTCTTC.

This clonotype occurred a few times. This chain links TRBV7-3 with TRBJ2-5, with 7 bases fitting TRBD1. Germline V gene sequence: CDR1 SGHTA, CDR2 FQGTGA. The CDR3 has 15 residues. V trimming: 1 base; J trimming: 1 base; junction bases outside the gene matches: 3. DNA of the CDR3: TGTGCCAGCAGCTTAAGAGGGACAGCCCAAGAGACCCAGTACTTC. It yields the protein CASSLRGTAQETQYF.

The chain uses TRBV12-3 or TRBV12-4 and TRBJ1-5, with a weak D call TRBD1 (6 bases). This CDR3 is built from 15 residues. V lost 6 bases, J lost 3 bases, and 15 bases lay in between. CDR3 bases: TGTGCCAGCAGATCCCCCGCAGGGGTCAATCAGCCCCAGCATTTT. Translation gives CASRSPAGVNQPQHF.

The V call is TRBV6-2 or TRBV6-3, the J call TRBJ2-7; D remains ambiguous. The CDR3 sequence is 11 residues long. V was trimmed by 5 bases and J by 3 bases, leaving 5 bases between them. Germline V lookup: CDR1 MNHEY, CDR2 SVGEGT. The DNA of the CDR3 is TGTGCCAGCAGTATTCGCTACGAGCAGTACTTC. Protein: CASSIRYEQYF.